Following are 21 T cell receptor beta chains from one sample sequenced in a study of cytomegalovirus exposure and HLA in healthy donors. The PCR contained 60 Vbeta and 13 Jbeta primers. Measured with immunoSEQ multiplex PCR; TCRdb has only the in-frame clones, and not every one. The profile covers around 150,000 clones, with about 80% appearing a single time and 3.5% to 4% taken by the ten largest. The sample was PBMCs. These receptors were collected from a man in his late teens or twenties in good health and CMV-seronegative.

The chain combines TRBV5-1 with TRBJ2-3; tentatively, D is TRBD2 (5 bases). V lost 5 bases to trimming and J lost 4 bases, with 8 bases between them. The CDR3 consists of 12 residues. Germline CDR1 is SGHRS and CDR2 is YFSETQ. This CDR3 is CASRVGADTQYF. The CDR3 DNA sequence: TGCGCCAGCAGAGTCGGGGCAGATACGCAGTATTTT.

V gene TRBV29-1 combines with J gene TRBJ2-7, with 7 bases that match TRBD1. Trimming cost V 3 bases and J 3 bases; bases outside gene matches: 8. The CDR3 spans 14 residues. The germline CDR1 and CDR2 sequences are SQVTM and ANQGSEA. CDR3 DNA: TGCAGCGTTGAGTCCGGGACAGCGAACTACGAGCAGTACTTC. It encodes CSVESGTANYEQYF.

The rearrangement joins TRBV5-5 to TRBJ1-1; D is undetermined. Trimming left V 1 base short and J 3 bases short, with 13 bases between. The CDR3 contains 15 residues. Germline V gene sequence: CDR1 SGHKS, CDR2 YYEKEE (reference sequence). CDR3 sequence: CASSLKGDSYTEAFF. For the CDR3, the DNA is TGTGCCAGCAGCTTGAAGGGAGATTCTTACACTGAAGCTTTCTTT.

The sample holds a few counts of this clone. CDR3 bases: TGTGCCAGCAGTGACAGGGGTTCCCACTCCTACGAGCAGTACTTC. It codes for CASSDRGSHSYEQYF. This chain uses TRBV6-6 with TRBJ2-7, with 8 bases that match TRBD1. This CDR3 is 15 amino acids long. Germline values: CDR1 MNHNY, CDR2 SVGAGI (reference sequence). Trimming took 5 bases from V and 0 from J; bases not matched to a gene: 6.

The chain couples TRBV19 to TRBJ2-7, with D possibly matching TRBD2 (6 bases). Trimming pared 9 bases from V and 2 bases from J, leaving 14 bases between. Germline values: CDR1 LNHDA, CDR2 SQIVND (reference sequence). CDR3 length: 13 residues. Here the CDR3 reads CASAGPVTYEQYF. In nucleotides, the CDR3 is TGTGCCAGCGCGGGGCCTGTAACCTACGAGCAGTACTTC.

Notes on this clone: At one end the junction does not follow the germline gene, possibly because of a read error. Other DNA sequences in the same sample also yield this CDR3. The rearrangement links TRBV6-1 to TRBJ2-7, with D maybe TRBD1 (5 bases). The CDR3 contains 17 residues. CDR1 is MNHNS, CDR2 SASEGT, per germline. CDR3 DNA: TGTGCCAGCAGCGAAGAAGCCTTGCGGCAGGGTATCTACGAGCAGTACTTC. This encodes CASSEEALRQGIYEQYF.

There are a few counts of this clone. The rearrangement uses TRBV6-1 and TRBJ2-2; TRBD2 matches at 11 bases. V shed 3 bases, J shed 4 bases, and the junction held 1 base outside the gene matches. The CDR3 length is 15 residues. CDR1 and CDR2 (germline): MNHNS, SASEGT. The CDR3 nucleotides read TGTGCCAGCAGTGATGGACTAGCGGGCACCGGGGAGCTGTTTTTT. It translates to CASSDGLAGTGELFF.

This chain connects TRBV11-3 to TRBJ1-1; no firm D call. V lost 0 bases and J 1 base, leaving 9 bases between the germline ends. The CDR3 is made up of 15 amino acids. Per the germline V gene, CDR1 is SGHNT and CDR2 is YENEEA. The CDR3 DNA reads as TGTGCCAGCAGCTTAGATCCCCGAGAGAACACTGAAGCTTTCTTT. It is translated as CASSLDPRENTEAFF.

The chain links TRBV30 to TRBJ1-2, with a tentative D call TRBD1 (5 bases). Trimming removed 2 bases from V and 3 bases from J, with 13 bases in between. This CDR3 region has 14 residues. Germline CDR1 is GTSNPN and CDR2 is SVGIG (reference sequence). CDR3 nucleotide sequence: TGTGCCTGGAGTCGGGGGACGGTTTACTATGGCTACACCTTC. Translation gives CAWSRGTVYYGYTF.

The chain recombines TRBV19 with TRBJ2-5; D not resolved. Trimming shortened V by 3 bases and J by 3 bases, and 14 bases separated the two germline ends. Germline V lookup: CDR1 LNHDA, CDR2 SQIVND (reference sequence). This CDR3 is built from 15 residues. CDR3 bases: TGTGCCAGTAGTATGGGTGCCAGGTGGAAAGAGACCCAGTACTTC. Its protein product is CASSMGARWKETQYF. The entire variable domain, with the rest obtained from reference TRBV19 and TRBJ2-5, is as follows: DGGITQSPKYLFRKEGQNVTLSCEQNLNHDAMYWYRQDPGQGLRLIYYSQIVNDFQKGDIAEGYSVSREKKESFPLTVTSAQKNPTAFYLCASSMGARWKETQYFGPGTRLLVL.

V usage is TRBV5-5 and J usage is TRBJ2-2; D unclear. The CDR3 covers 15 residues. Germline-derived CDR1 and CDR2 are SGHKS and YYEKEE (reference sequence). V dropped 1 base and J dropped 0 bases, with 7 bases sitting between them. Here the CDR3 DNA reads TGTGCCAGCAGCTTGTTTCTAGCGAACACCGGGGAGCTGTTTTTT. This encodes CASSLFLANTGELFF.

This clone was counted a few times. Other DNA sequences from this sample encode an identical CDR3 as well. Written as DNA, the CDR3 is TGCGCCAGCAGCTTCGGGGATACGCAGTATTTT. Its protein is CASSFGDTQYF. The chain uses TRBV5-1 and TRBJ2-3; D ambiguous. The CDR3 totals 11 residues. V lost 2 bases and J lost 6, with 4 bases in between. Germline V lookup: CDR1 SGHRS, CDR2 YFSETQ.

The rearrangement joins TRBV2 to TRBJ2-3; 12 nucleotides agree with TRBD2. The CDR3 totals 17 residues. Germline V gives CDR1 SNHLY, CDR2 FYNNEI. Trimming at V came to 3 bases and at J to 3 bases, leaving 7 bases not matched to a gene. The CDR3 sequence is CASSDPRTSGITDTQYF. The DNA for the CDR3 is TGTGCCAGCAGTGACCCCCGGACTAGCGGGATTACAGATACGCAGTATTTT.

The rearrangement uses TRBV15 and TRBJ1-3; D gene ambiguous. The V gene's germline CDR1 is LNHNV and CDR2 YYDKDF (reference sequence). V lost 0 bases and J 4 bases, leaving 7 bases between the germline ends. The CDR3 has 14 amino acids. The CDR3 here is CATSRERAGNTIYF. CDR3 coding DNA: TGTGCCACCAGCAGAGAGCGGGCCGGAAACACCATATATTTT.

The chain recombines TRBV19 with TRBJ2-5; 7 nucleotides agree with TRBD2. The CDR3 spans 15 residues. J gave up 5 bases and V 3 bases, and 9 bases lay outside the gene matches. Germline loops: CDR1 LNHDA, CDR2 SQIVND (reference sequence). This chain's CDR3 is CASSIGRDYFETQYF. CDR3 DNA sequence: TGTGCCAGTAGTATTGGAAGGGACTATTTTGAGACCCAGTACTTC.

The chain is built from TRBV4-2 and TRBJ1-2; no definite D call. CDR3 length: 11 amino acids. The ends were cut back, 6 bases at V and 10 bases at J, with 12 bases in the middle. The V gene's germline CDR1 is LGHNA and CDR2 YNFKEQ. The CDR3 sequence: CASSQSYDYTF. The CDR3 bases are TGTGCCAGCAGTCAATCCTACGACTACACCTTC.

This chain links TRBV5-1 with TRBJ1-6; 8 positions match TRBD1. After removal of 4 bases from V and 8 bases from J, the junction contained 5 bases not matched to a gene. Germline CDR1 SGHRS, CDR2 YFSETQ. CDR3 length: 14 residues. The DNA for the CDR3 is TGCGCCAGCAGCCCGGGACAGGCCGATTCACCCCTCCACTTT. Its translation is CASSPGQADSPLHF.

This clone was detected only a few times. The CDR3 is CASSLGQGVGAFF. In DNA, the CDR3 is TGCGCCAGCAGCTTAGGACAGGGGGTAGGTGCTTTCTTT. The chain uses TRBV5-1 and TRBJ1-1; TRBD1 aligns across 10 bases. Per germline, CDR1 SGHRS and CDR2 YFSETQ. The CDR3 loop spans 13 amino acids. With V trimmed by 2 bases and J by 11 bases, 6 bases remained unmatched.

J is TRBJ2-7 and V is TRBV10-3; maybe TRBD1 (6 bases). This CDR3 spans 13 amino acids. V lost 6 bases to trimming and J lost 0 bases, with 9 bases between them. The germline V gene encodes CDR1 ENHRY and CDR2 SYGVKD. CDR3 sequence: CAISQGSSYEQYF. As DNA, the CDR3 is TGTGCCATCAGCCAGGGGTCCTCCTACGAGCAGTACTTC.

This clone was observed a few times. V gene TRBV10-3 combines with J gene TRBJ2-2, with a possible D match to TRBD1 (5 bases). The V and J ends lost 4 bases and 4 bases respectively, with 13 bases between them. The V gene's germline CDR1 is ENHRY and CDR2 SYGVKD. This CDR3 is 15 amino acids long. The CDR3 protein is CAISGLGHFTGELFF. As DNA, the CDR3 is TGTGCCATCAGTGGGTTAGGACATTTCACCGGGGAGCTGTTTTTT.

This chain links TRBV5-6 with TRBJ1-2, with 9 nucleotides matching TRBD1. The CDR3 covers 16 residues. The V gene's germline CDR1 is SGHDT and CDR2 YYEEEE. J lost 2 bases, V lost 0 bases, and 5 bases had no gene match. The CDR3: CASSLAPGQGNYGYTF. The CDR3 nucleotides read TGTGCCAGCAGCTTGGCGCCGGGACAGGGAAACTATGGCTACACCTTC.